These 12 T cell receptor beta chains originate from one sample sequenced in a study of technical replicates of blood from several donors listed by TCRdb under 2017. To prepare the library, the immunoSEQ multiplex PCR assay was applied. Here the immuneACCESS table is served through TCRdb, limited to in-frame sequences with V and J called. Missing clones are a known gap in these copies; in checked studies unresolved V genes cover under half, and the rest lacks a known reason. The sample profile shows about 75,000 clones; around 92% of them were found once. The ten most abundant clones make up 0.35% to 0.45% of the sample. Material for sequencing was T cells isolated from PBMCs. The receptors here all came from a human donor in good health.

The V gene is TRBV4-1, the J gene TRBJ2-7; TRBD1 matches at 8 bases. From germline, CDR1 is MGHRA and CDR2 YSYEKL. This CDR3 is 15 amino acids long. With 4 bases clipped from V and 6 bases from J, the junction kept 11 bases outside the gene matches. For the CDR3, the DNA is TGCGCCAGCAGCCTTGGACAGGGATGGCTCGGCGAGCAGTACTTC. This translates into CASSLGQGWLGEQYF.

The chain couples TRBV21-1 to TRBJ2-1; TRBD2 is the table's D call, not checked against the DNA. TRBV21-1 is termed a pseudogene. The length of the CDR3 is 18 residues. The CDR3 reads CASSTLGLAAASYNEQFF. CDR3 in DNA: TGTGCCAGCAGCACTCTAGGCCTAGCGGCGGCCTCCTACAATGAGCAGTTCTTC.

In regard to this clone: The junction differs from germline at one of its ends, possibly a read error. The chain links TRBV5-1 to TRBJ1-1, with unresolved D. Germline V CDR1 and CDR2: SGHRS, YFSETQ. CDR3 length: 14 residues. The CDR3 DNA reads TGCGCCAGCAGTTTGGTTGAGGGCATCACTGAAGCTTTCTTT. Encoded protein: CASSLVEGITEAFF.

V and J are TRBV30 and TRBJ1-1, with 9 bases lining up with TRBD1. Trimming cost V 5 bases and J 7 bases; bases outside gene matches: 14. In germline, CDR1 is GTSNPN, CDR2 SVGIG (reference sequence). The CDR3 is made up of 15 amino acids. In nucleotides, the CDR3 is TGTGCCTGGGACCGGGACAGGGAATTAAGGGGTGAAGCTTTCTTT. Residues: CAWDRDRELRGEAFF.

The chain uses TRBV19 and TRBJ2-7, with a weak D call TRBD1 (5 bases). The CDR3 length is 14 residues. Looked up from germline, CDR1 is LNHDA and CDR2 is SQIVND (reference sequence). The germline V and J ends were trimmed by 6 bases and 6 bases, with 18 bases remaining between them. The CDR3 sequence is CASSLAAGMGEQYF. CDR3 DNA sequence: TGTGCCAGTAGCCTCGCGGCAGGGATGGGCGAGCAGTACTTC.

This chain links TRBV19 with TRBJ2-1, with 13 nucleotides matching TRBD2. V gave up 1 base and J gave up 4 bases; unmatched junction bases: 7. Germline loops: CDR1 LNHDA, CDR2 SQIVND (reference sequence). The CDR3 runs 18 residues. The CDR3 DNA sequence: TGTGCCAGTAGTATAGGACTAGCGGGAGGTTCGGGATACAATGAGCAGTTCTTC. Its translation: CASSIGLAGGSGYNEQFF. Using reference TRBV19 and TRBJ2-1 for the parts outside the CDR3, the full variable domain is DGGITQSPKYLFRKEGQNVTLSCEQNLNHDAMYWYRQDPGQGLRLIYYSQIVNDFQKGDIAEGYSVSREKKESFPLTVTSAQKNPTAFYLCASSIGLAGGSGYNEQFFGPGTRLTVL.

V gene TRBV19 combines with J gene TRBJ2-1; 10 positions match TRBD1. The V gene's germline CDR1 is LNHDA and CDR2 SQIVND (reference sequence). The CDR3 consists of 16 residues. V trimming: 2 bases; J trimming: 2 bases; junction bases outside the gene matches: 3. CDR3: CASSIYGTGAYNEQFF. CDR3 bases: TGTGCCAGTAGTATATACGGGACAGGGGCCTACAATGAGCAGTTCTTC.

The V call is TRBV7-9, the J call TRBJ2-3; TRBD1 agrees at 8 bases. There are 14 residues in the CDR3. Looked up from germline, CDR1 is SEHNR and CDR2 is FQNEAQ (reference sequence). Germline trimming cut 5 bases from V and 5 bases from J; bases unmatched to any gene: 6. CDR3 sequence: CASSPDRGIDTQYF. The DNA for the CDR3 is TGTGCCAGCAGCCCAGACAGGGGAATAGATACGCAGTATTTT.

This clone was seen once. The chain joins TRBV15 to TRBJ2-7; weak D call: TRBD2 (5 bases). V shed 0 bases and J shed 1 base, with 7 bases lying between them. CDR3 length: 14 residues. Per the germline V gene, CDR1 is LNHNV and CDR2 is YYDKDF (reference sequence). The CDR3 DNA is TGTGCCACCAGCAGAGATACGGGGTCCTACGAGCAGTACTTC. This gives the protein CATSRDTGSYEQYF.

The CDR3 here is CAWSVSGFSGNTIYF. CDR3 DNA sequence: TGTGCCTGGAGTGTAAGCGGATTCTCTGGAAACACCATATATTTT. This chain joins TRBV30 and TRBJ1-3, with D unclear. Germline assignment: CDR1 GTSNPN and CDR2 SVGIG (reference sequence). The CDR3 runs to 15 residues. Deletions cut 0 bases from V and 0 bases from J, with 9 bases between. The full variable domain, completed using reference TRBV30 and TRBJ1-3, is SQTIHQWPATLVQPVGSPLSLECTVEGTSNPNLYWYRQAAGRGLQLLFYSVGIGQISSEVPQNLSASRPQDRQFILSSKKLLLSDSGFYLCAWSVSGFSGNTIYFGEGSWLTVV.

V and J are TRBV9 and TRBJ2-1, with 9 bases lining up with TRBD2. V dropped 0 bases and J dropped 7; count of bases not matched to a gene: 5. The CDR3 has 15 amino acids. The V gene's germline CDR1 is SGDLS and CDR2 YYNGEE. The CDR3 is CASSVAAGGENEQFF. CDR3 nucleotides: TGTGCCAGCAGCGTAGCGGCGGGAGGGGAGAATGAGCAGTTCTTC.

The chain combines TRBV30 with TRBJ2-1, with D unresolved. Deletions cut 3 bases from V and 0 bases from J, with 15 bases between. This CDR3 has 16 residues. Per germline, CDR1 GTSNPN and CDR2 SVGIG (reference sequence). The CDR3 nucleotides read TGTGCCTGGAGGACTTCCGTCTTTAGCTCCTACAATGAGCAGTTCTTC. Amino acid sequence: CAWRTSVFSSYNEQFF. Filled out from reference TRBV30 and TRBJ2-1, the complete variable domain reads SQTIHQWPATLVQPVGSPLSLECTVEGTSNPNLYWYRQAAGRGLQLLFYSVGIGQISSEVPQNLSASRPQDRQFILSSKKLLLSDSGFYLCAWRTSVFSSYNEQFFGPGTRLTVL.